Listed below are T cell receptor beta chains from one sample, sequenced in a study of blood T cells in healthy people across ages. TCRdb fed the 5' RACE reads into MiXCR, producing one record per CDR3 protein. The sample has 550,000 to 800,000 distinct CDR3 sequences, approximately 29% seen once. The sample was blood. The receptors were gathered from an elderly woman in good health. Each CDR3 is given with its conserved first and last residue. The D gene is left open where the match is weak. Clone size is shown for a subset of rows, as once, few, many or a class of expanded clone.

V	J	size	length	D	CDR3	DNA
TRBV29-1	TRBJ2-1	many	11	NA	CSVTGVLEQFF	TGCAGCGTCACCGGGGTCCTGGAGCAGTTCTTC
TRBV29-1	TRBJ2-5	NA	15	TRBD2	CGVTPAGDSQETQYF	TGCGGCGTGACCCCAGCGGGGGATTCACAAGAGACCCAGTACTTC
TRBV4-1	TRBJ2-1	many	16	NA	CASSQVDGGLYNEQFF	TGCGCCAGCAGCCAAGTGGACGGGGGCCTCTACAATGAGCAGTTCTTC
TRBV2	TRBJ1-2	many	13	NA	CASSESQTGGYTF	TGTGCCAGCAGTGAATCCCAGACAGGTGGCTACACCTTC
TRBV10-3	TRBJ2-1	many	16	TRBD2	CAITPTSGVIGNEQFF	TGTGCCATCACTCCGACTAGCGGGGTAATTGGCAATGAGCAGTTCTTC
TRBV6-5	TRBJ1-1	NA	17	TRBD1	CASSWDRRNSVGTEAFF	TGTGCCAGCAGTTGGGACAGAAGGAATTCTGTTGGAACTGAAGCTTTCTTT
TRBV20-1	TRBJ1-2	many	14	NA	CSASPPRGSYGYTF	TGCAGTGCTAGTCCTCCCAGGGGTTCCTATGGCTACACCTTC
TRBV4-1	TRBJ1-4	once	15	TRBD1	CASSQSGGIGEKLFF	TGCGCCAGCAGCCAGTCAGGGGGAATAGGGGAAAAACTGTTTTTT
TRBV5-1	TRBJ2-1	many	17	NA	CASRLSLSGMVNNEQFF	TGCGCCAGCAGGCTCAGTCTTTCAGGGATGGTAAACAATGAGCAGTTCTTC
TRBV15	TRBJ2-2	NA	14	NA	CATSREKGTGELFF	TGTGCCACCAGCAGAGAAAAGGGGACCGGGGAGCTGTTTTTT